This is a list of T cell receptor beta chains from one sample in a study of cytomegalovirus exposure and HLA in healthy donors. Generated by immunoSEQ multiplex PCR, the TCRdb table keeps only in-frame clones and is missing some. Counted here are approximately 100,000 clones, under 85% occurring once; the ten biggest clones make up approximately 4.3%. The source material was PBMCs. The receptors were sampled from a man between 45 and 60 years old in good health and CMV-seropositive. Both conserved end residues are part of each CDR3. D genes are given only for firm matches. Rows give clone size only sometimes, using once, few, many, or a class for an expanded clone.

DNA: TGTGCCAGTAGTATCGGGTGGGTTCCGAACACTGAAGCTTTCTTT
CDR3: CASSIGWVPNTEAFF
size: NA
V: TRBV19
J: TRBJ1-1
D: NA

DNA: TGTGCCAGCAGCTTGATGGGACAGCCCAATGAGCAGTTCTTC
CDR3: CASSLMGQPNEQFF
size: NA
V: TRBV5-4
J: TRBJ2-1
D: TRBD1

DNA: TGTGCCAGCAGCTTAACAGGGGGAGAGACCCAGTACTTC
CDR3: CASSLTGGETQYF
size: NA
V: TRBV5-4
J: TRBJ2-5
D: TRBD1

DNA: TGTGCCTGGAGCAGGGAAAACATTCAGTACTTC
CDR3: CAWSRENIQYF
size: NA
V: TRBV30
J: TRBJ2-4
D: NA

DNA: TGTGCCAGCAGCCCCCTAGGGGGACAGCCCTACGAGCAGTACTTC
CDR3: CASSPLGGQPYEQYF
size: NA
V: TRBV7-2
J: TRBJ2-7
D: TRBD1

DNA: TGTGCCTGGAGTCCCCAGAGCAGAGGGGCTTTCTTT
CDR3: CAWSPQSRGAFF
size: NA
V: TRBV30
J: TRBJ1-1
D: NA

DNA: TGTGCCAGCAGCAATCTGAACTATGGCTACACCTTC
CDR3: CASSNLNYGYTF
size: NA
V: TRBV21-1
J: TRBJ1-2
D: NA

DNA: TGTGCCAGCAGCCTAGAATTGGGGCGCGAGCAGTACTTC
CDR3: CASSLELGREQYF
size: NA
V: TRBV11-1
J: TRBJ2-7
D: NA

DNA: TGTGCCAGTAGTATACTCGGCAGGGCGAGCACAGATACGCAGTATTTT
CDR3: CASSILGRASTDTQYF
size: NA
V: TRBV19
J: TRBJ2-3
D: NA

DNA: TGTGCCAGCAGCAACTTATTCCTTAATGAAAAACTGTTTTTT
CDR3: CASSNLFLNEKLFF
size: NA
V: TRBV2
J: TRBJ1-4
D: NA

DNA: TGTGCCAGCAGCAAAGAAGGACTAGCGGGAGTCTACGAGCAGTACTTC
CDR3: CASSKEGLAGVYEQYF
size: NA
V: TRBV21-1
J: TRBJ2-7
D: NA

DNA: TGTGCCAGCGGACTGGGGCAGGGGGCAGATACGCAGTATTTT
CDR3: CASGLGQGADTQYF
size: few
V: TRBV6-6
J: TRBJ2-3
D: TRBD1

DNA: TGTGCCAGCAGTTTCTCACTAGCGGGTCTCTCCTACGAGCAGTACTTC
CDR3: CASSFSLAGLSYEQYF
size: NA
V: TRBV28
J: TRBJ2-7
D: TRBD2

DNA: TGTGCCAGCAGTGCAGGGGCCTCCTACGAGCAGTACTTC
CDR3: CASSAGASYEQYF
size: NA
V: TRBV6-1
J: TRBJ2-7
D: NA

DNA: TGTGCCAGCAGCTTAGGCGCGGGAGGATACAATGAGCAGTTCTTC
CDR3: CASSLGAGGYNEQFF
size: NA
V: TRBV7-2
J: TRBJ2-1
D: TRBD2

DNA: TGTGCCAGCAGGGGCCGGGGGAACACTGAAGCTTTCTTT
CDR3: CASRGRGNTEAFF
size: NA
V: TRBV9
J: TRBJ1-1
D: NA

DNA: TGTGCCAGCAGTTCCAATTCAGGGGAACAGCCCCAGCATTTT
CDR3: CASSSNSGEQPQHF
size: NA
V: TRBV28
J: TRBJ1-5
D: NA

DNA: TGTGCCAGCTCGGCCGGGACTAGCGGGACTAGCACAGATACGCAGTATTTT
CDR3: CASSAGTSGTSTDTQYF
size: few
V: TRBV18
J: TRBJ2-3
D: TRBD2

DNA: TGTGCCTGGGGAGAGACTAATGAAAAACTGTTTTTT
CDR3: CAWGETNEKLFF
size: NA
V: TRBV30
J: TRBJ1-4
D: NA

DNA: TGCGCCAGCAGCTTGGGGGACAGGGTTACAGATACGCAGTATTTT
CDR3: CASSLGDRVTDTQYF
size: NA
V: TRBV5-1
J: TRBJ2-3
D: TRBD1

DNA: TGTGCCAGCTCCCAGGTCACAGATACGCAGTATTTT
CDR3: CASSQVTDTQYF
size: NA
V: TRBV5-6
J: TRBJ2-3
D: NA

DNA: TGTGCCAGCAGTTTATTCGGGGAAGGGGGTGGAGAAAAACTGTTTTTT
CDR3: CASSLFGEGGGEKLFF
size: NA
V: TRBV28
J: TRBJ1-4
D: NA

DNA: TGCGCCAGCAGCTTCAATACGGGGACAGGGGGCCGGGATGAGCAGTTCTTC
CDR3: CASSFNTGTGGRDEQFF
size: NA
V: TRBV5-1
J: TRBJ2-1
D: TRBD1

DNA: TGCGCCAGCAGCTTGCGGGGGGCCGGGGACAATGCCCGGGGCTACACCTTC
CDR3: CASSLRGAGDNARGYTF
size: NA
V: TRBV5-1
J: TRBJ1-2
D: NA

DNA: TGTGCCAGCAGTTCAAAAACCTACGAGCAGTACTTC
CDR3: CASSSKTYEQYF
size: NA
V: TRBV27
J: TRBJ2-7
D: NA

DNA: TGTGCCAGCAGCTTAGACACGGGGACTAGCGGGAGGGCAGGGACCCAGTACTTC
CDR3: CASSLDTGTSGRAGTQYF
size: NA
V: TRBV7-2
J: TRBJ2-5
D: TRBD2

DNA: TGTGCCAGCAGCACGGACAGGGGGCGACTAGCGGGAGTGGGTGAGCAGTTCTTC
CDR3: CASSTDRGRLAGVGEQFF
size: few
V: TRBV5-6
J: TRBJ2-1
D: NA

DNA: TGTGCCACTAGACCGGGACAAAAGAGACATGAGCAGTTCTTC
CDR3: CATRPGQKRHEQFF
size: NA
V: TRBV6-5
J: TRBJ2-1
D: NA

DNA: TGTGCCAGCAGTTTAAGCGGAGGACTAAGACTAGCGGGAGGGAATGAGCAGTTCTTC
CDR3: CASSLSGGLRLAGGNEQFF
size: NA
V: TRBV27
J: TRBJ2-1
D: TRBD2

DNA: TGTGCCAGCAGCTTCGGCGGTGCCTACGAGCAGTACTTC
CDR3: CASSFGGAYEQYF
size: NA
V: TRBV7-9
J: TRBJ2-7
D: NA

DNA: TGTGCCAGCAGACCTGGGGGGATTAGCGGGAGAAGGGAGACCCAGTACTTC
CDR3: CASRPGGISGRRETQYF
size: NA
V: TRBV7-9
J: TRBJ2-5
D: TRBD2

DNA: TGTTCCAGCAGCCCCCTTGCGGGAGGGTCCTACAATGAGCAGTTCTTC
CDR3: CSSSPLAGGSYNEQFF
size: NA
V: TRBV7-9
J: TRBJ2-1
D: TRBD2

DNA: TGTTCCAGCAGCTTGGGGGGCGGGGAGCTGTTTTTT
CDR3: CSSSLGGGELFF
size: NA
V: TRBV7-9
J: TRBJ2-2
D: NA

DNA: TGTGCCAGCAGCCAGCAGGGGGGAAAAGAGACCCAGTACTTC
CDR3: CASSQQGGKETQYF
size: NA
V: TRBV14
J: TRBJ2-5
D: NA

DNA: TGTGCCTGGAGTATCAGGTTGGCCTACAATGAGCAGTTCTTC
CDR3: CAWSIRLAYNEQFF
size: NA
V: TRBV30
J: TRBJ2-1
D: NA

DNA: TGTGCCTGGGGTTCCGGGACTAGTGGGCTGGATGAGCAGTTCTTC
CDR3: CAWGSGTSGLDEQFF
size: NA
V: TRBV30
J: TRBJ2-1
D: TRBD2

DNA: TGCGCCAGCAGCTTGGTTGGTGGCGGAACCACAGATACGCAGTATTTT
CDR3: CASSLVGGGTTDTQYF
size: NA
V: TRBV5-1
J: TRBJ2-3
D: NA

DNA: TGTGCCAGCAGTAATAAGCGGGAGGGCCCCCACAATGAGCAGTTCTTC
CDR3: CASSNKREGPHNEQFF
size: once
V: TRBV14
J: TRBJ2-1
D: TRBD2

DNA: TGTGCCAGTAGTATAGAGGAGGGGACGGGTGAGCAGTACTTC
CDR3: CASSIEEGTGEQYF
size: NA
V: TRBV19
J: TRBJ2-7
D: NA

DNA: TGTGCCAGCAGCCAATCCTCGACAGGGTTGGGCTACACCTTC
CDR3: CASSQSSTGLGYTF
size: NA
V: TRBV16
J: TRBJ1-2
D: TRBD1

DNA: TGTGCCAGCAGCTTAGAGGGGGTATGGGCCGGGGAGCTGTTTTTT
CDR3: CASSLEGVWAGELFF
size: NA
V: TRBV7-2
J: TRBJ2-2
D: NA

DNA: TGTGCCGGACAGGCCCAGCAAGAGACCCAGTACTTC
CDR3: CAGQAQQETQYF
size: NA
V: TRBV7-9
J: TRBJ2-5
D: TRBD1

DNA: TGTGCCAGCAGCGGGACTAGCGTCACCTACGAGCAGTACTTC
CDR3: CASSGTSVTYEQYF
size: NA
V: TRBV27
J: TRBJ2-7
D: TRBD2

DNA: TGTGCCAGCAGTTTTAGCGGGAGTCGAACCGGGGAGCTGTTTTTT
CDR3: CASSFSGSRTGELFF
size: NA
V: TRBV27
J: TRBJ2-2
D: TRBD2

DNA: TGTGCCTGTTCACCCGACAGCTACGAGCAGTACTTC
CDR3: CACSPDSYEQYF
size: few
V: TRBV30
J: TRBJ2-7
D: NA